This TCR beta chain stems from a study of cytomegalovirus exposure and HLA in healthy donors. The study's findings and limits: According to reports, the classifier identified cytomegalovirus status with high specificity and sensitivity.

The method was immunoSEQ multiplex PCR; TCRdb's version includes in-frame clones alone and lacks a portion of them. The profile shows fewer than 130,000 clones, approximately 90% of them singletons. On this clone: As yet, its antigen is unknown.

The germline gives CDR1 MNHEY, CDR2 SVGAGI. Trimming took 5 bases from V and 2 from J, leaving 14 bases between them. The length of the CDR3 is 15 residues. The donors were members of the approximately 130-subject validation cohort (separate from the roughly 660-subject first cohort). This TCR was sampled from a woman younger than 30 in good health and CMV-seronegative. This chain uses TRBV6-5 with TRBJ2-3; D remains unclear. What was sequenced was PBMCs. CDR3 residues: CASSTRGVLTDTQYF. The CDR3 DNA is TGTGCCAGCAGTACCCGCGGCGTTCTCACAGATACGCAGTATTTT.